Shown below are 12 T cell receptor beta chains from a single sample sequenced in a study of blood T cells in healthy people across ages. Combining a sample-barcoded 5' primer with a J-beta primer mix, a second PCR ran for about 7 to 11 cycles. TCRdb independently ran MiXCR on the 5' RACE reads; one entry per CDR3 protein. The data show around 1,800,000 distinct CDR3 sequences, 30% to 40% seen once. Sequencing input: blood. The receptors derive from a human donor in good health.

The chain links TRBV29-1 to TRBJ1-2; D uncertain. The germline gives CDR1 SQVTM, CDR2 ANQGSEA. Trimming stripped 4 bases from V and 2 bases from J, with 14 bases between. The length of the CDR3 is 14 residues. For the CDR3, the DNA is TGCAGCGTTGGAGTAAGTGCCGCAAACTATGGCTACACCTTC. Its translation: CSVGVSAANYGYTF.

The V gene is TRBV18, the J gene TRBJ1-6; D gene unclear. The CDR3 totals 14 residues. The V gene's germline CDR1 is KGHSH and CDR2 LQKENI. The V end lost 0 bases, the J end lost 5 bases, and 5 bases lay between the germline ends. The CDR3 spells CASSPPLDNSPLHF. In DNA form, the CDR3 reads TGTGCCAGCTCACCACCGCTGGATAATTCACCCCTCCACTTT. Variable domain in full (rest from reference TRBV18 and TRBJ1-6): NAGVMQNPRHLVRRRGQEARLRCSPMKGHSHVYWYRQLPEEGLKFMVYLQKENIIDESGMPKERFSAEFPKEGPSILRIQQVVRGDSAAYFCASSPPLDNSPLHFGNGTRLTVT.

The chain has TRBV11-2 and TRBJ2-2; D is possibly TRBD2 (5 bases). The CDR3 is 15 amino acids. Between the trimmed V and J ends, which lost 5 bases and 0 bases, there was a span of 10 bases. Germline V lookup: CDR1 SGHAT, CDR2 FQNNGV. The CDR3 reads CASSRLPTNTGELFF. CDR3 nucleotide sequence: TGTGCCAGCAGCAGACTACCGACGAACACCGGGGAGCTGTTTTTT.

The chain joins TRBV11-2 to TRBJ2-1, with 7 bases identical to TRBD1. The CDR3 has 15 amino acids. The germline gives CDR1 SGHAT, CDR2 FQNNGV. J was trimmed by 7 bases and V by 3 bases; bases with no gene match: 9. The CDR3 is CASSFFGRGTNEQFF. DNA for the CDR3: TGTGCCAGCAGCTTTTTTGGCAGGGGGACGAATGAGCAGTTCTTC.

The chain combines TRBV6-5 with TRBJ1-1, with D maybe TRBD1 (5 bases). This CDR3 is 14 amino acids long. V lost 7 bases and J 2 bases, leaving 14 bases between the germline ends. Germline V gene data show CDR1 as MNHEY and CDR2 as SVGAGI. CDR3 in amino acids: CASTEGLGNTEAFF. CDR3 nucleotides: TGTGCCAGCACTGAGGGGCTCGGAAACACTGAAGCTTTCTTT.

This clonotype was recorded only once. DNA of the CDR3: TGCGCCAGCAGCTTGACCCCCGGGACCGACACCGGGGAGCTGTTTTTT. This translates into CASSLTPGTDTGELFF. The chain couples TRBV5-1 to TRBJ2-2, with D possibly being TRBD1 or TRBD2 (5 bases each). Germline V gives CDR1 SGHRS, CDR2 YFSETQ. The ends were cut back, 1 base at V and 3 bases at J, with 13 bases in the middle. The CDR3 runs 16 residues.

The CDR3: CASRPGTGGNQPQHF. Here the CDR3 DNA reads TGTGCCAGCAGGCCTGGGACAGGGGGCAATCAGCCCCAGCATTTT. This chain connects TRBV6-2 or TRBV6-3 to TRBJ1-5; 10 nucleotides line up with TRBD1. Germline V gene data show CDR1 as MNHEY and CDR2 as SVGEGT. CDR3 length: 15 residues. The junction had 4 bases not matched to a gene; V was cut back by 6 bases and J by 2 bases.

This clonotype was observed a handful of times. The chain uses TRBV7-8 and TRBJ2-7; D call uncertain. CDR3 length equals 15 residues. The germline V gene has CDR1 SGHVS and CDR2 FQNEAQ. The V end lost 5 bases, the J end lost 2 bases, and 16 bases lay between the germline ends. CDR3 DNA: TGTGCCAGCAGCCCGAGGATTCTGCTGGCCTACGAGCAGTACTTC. Amino acids: CASSPRILLAYEQYF. The whole variable domain, remainder taken from reference TRBV7-8 and TRBJ2-7, is GAGVSQSPRYKVAKRGQDVALRCDPISGHVSLFWYQQALGQGPEFLTYFQNEAQLDKSGLPSDRFFAERPEGSVSTLKIQRTQQEDSAVYLCASSPRILLAYEQYFGPGTRLTVT.

This clonotype was seen a few times. The rearrangement joins TRBV7-8 to TRBJ1-2; the D is unclear. Deletions cut 4 bases from V and 4 bases from J, with 13 bases between. The CDR3 has 14 residues. Germline V gene data show CDR1 as SGHVS and CDR2 as FQNEAQ. The CDR3 region is CASSSSRAGYGYTF. CDR3 nucleotides: TGTGCCAGCAGCTCCTCAAGAGCAGGCTATGGCTACACCTTC.

The chain employs TRBV7-9 and TRBJ2-1; D unclear. CDR1 is SEHNR and CDR2 is FQNEAQ in the germline V gene (reference sequence). Trimming left V 8 bases short and J 2 bases short, with 10 bases between. This CDR3 is built from 13 residues. Here the CDR3 reads CASGDVTYNEQFF. The DNA of the CDR3 is TGTGCCAGCGGCGACGTAACCTACAATGAGCAGTTCTTC.

The sample holds a few counts of this clonotype. CDR3 nucleotide sequence: TGTGCCAGCAGTTACATCGCCGGCTACACCTTC. Its protein product is CASSYIAGYTF. The V and J genes are TRBV6-2 or TRBV6-3 and TRBJ1-2; D is undetermined. This CDR3 has 11 residues. In germline, CDR1 is MNHEY, CDR2 SVGEGT. Trimming left V 2 bases short and J 8 bases short, with 6 bases between.

V is TRBV5-1 and J is TRBJ2-5, with TRBD2 matching 8 bases. V shed 4 bases and J 1 base; nucleotides not matched to a gene: 9. Germline-derived CDR1 and CDR2 are SGHRS and YFSETQ. The CDR3 spans 16 residues. CDR3 region: CASSPGPAGVQETQYF. The CDR3 DNA is TGCGCCAGCAGCCCGGGACCAGCGGGGGTCCAAGAGACCCAGTACTTC.